This TCR beta chain was captured in a study of blood T cell repertoires in COVID-19. TCRdb's copy holds only in-frame clones and misses some; the assay was immunoSEQ multiplex PCR. The sample consists of some 45,000 clones, about 90% of them appearing once. V dropped 6 bases and J dropped 5; count of bases not matched to a gene: 4. The CDR3 sequence is 13 residues long. From germline, CDR1 is SQVTM and CDR2 ANQGSEA. Sample: peripheral blood. The chain joins TRBV29-1 to TRBJ1-5; 10 bases are shared with TRBD1. The clonotype originates from an older man with active COVID-19. CDR3 in DNA: TGCAGCGTGGGACAGGGGAAGGATCAGCCCCAGCATTTT. Translated, it gives CSVGQGKDQPQHF. Variable domain in full (rest from reference TRBV29-1 and TRBJ1-5): SAVISQKPSRDICQRGTSLTIQCQVDSQVTMMFWYRQQPGQSLTLIATANQGSEATYESGFVIDKFPISRPNLTFSTLTVSNMSPEDSSIYLCSVGQGKDQPQHFGDGTRLSIL.